This TCR beta chain comes out of a study of immune cell composition in non-small cell lung cancer. Study as a whole: Lung adenocarcinoma or squamous carcinoma made up most tumours.

Regarding this clone: Its antigen is not known.

Template was genomic DNA from frozen, unsorted single-cell suspensions. General study points: No significant correlation existed between pack-years smoked and tumour clonality. Roughly 80% of squamous and about 30% of adenocarcinoma cases had tumour-associated clones >0.5%.

Clones were sequenced by immunoSEQ multiplex PCR, and TCRdb holds only the in-frame ones, with some missing. The table includes some 5,100 clones, around 76% detected once. The sequence came from a human donor with non-small cell lung cancer. The sequenced material came from lung tumor tissue.

CDR3 nucleotides: TGTGCCAGCAGCGAGGGGACTAACACTGAAGCTTTCTTT. It is translated as CASSEGTNTEAFF. V is TRBV11-2 and J is TRBJ1-1; D perhaps matches TRBD1 (5 bases). CDR1 SGHAT and CDR2 FQNNGV come from the germline V gene. The CDR3 spans 13 residues. V shed 5 bases and J shed 2 bases, with 9 bases lying between them.